Here is one TCR beta chain with its context. Its target is unknown. With the Oncomine TCR Beta short-read assay, DNA from cultured CD4+ T cells was sequenced. TCRdb reprocessed the PCR reads with MiXCR, giving one entry per CDR3 protein. Among around 12,000 distinct CDR3 sequences listed, roughly half were seen once. The CDR3 runs 15 residues. Trimming removed 1 base at V and 6 bases at J, with 13 bases between. Germline V gene lookup returns CDR1 SEHNR and CDR2 FQNEAQ (reference sequence). Stated treatment: roughly ten-day PBMC culture with coronavirus spike peptide pools or control peptides (ViraFEST assay). These data originate in a study of vaccination and CD4 T cells after COVID-19.

This rearrangement joins TRBV7-9 to TRBJ1-3; no clear D gene. The source is a human donor who had recovered from COVID-19. The sample was CD4+ T cells from blood, cultured in vitro. The CDR3 is CASSLGRPRVNTIYF. CDR3 coding DNA: TGTGCCAGCAGCTTAGGGCGGCCACGAGTAAACACCATATATTTT.